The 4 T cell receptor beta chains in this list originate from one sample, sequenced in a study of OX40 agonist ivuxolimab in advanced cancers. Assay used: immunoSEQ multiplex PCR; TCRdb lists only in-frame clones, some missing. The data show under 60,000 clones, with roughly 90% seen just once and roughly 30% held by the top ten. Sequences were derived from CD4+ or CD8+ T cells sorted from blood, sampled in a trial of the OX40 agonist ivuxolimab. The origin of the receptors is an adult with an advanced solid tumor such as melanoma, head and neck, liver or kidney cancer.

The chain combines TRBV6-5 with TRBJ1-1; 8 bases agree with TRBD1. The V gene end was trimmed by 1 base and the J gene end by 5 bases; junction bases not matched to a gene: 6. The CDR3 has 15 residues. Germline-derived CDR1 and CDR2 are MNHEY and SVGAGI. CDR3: CASSYYRTGSTEAFF. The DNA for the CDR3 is TGTGCCAGCAGTTACTATCGGACAGGGTCGACTGAAGCTTTCTTT.

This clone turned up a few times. CDR3 in amino acids: CASSLNPDSSTEAFF. Here the CDR3 DNA reads TGCGCCAGCAGCTTGAACCCGGACAGCTCCACTGAAGCTTTCTTT. The chain carries TRBV5-1 and TRBJ1-1; tentative D call: TRBD1 (6 bases). The germline V and J ends were trimmed by 1 base and 4 bases, with 14 bases remaining between them. The CDR3 contains 15 residues. From germline, CDR1 is SGHRS and CDR2 YFSETQ.

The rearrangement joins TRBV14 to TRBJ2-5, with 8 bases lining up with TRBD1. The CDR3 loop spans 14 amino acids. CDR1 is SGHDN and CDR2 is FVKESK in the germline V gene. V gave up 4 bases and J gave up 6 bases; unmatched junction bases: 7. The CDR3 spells CASSPQGALKTQYF. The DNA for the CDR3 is TGTGCCAGCAGCCCCCAGGGGGCCCTCAAGACCCAGTACTTC.

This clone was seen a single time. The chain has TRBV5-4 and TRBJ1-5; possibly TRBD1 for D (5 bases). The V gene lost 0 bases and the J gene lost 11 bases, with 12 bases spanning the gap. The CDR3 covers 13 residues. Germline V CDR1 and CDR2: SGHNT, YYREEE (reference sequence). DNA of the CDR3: TGTGCCAGCAGCTTGGACAGCTCGGGGGCCCAGCATTTT. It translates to CASSLDSSGAQHF.